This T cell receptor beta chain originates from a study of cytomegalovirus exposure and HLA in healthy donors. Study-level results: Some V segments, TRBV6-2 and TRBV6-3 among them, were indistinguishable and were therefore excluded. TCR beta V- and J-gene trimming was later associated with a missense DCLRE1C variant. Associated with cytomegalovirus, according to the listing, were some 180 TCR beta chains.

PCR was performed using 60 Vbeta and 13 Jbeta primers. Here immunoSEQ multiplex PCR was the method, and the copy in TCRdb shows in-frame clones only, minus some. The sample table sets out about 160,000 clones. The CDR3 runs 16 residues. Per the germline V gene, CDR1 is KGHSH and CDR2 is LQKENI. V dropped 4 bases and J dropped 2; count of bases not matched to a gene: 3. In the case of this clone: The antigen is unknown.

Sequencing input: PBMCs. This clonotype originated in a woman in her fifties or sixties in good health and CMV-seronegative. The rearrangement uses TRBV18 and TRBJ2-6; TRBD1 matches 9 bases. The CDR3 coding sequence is TGTGCCAGCTCACAAACAGGGGGCGCTGGGGCCAACGTCCTGACTTTC. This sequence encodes CASSQTGGAGANVLTF.